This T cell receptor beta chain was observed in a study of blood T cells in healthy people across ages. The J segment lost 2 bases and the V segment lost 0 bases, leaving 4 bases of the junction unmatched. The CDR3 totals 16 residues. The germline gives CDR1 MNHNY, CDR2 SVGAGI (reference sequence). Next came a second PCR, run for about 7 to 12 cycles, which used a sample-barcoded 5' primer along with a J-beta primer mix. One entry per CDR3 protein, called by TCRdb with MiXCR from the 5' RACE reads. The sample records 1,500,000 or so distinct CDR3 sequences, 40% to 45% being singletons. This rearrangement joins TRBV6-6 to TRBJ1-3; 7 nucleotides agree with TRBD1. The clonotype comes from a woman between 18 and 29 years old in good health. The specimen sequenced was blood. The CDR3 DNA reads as TGTGCCAGCAGTTACTCTCCAGGGGGGCCTGGAAACACCATATATTTT. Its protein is CASSYSPGGPGNTIYF.